A selection of T cell receptor beta chains follows, all from one sample in a study of blood T cell repertoires in COVID-19. Here immunoSEQ multiplex PCR was the method, and the copy in TCRdb shows in-frame clones only, minus some. The data hold approximately 230,000 clones, with about 85% observed a single time. The sequenced sample consisted of peripheral blood. All receptors come from a man between 18 and 35 years old with active or convalescent COVID-19. The CDR3 runs from the conserved cysteine through the conserved F or W. A D gene is named only where the DNA matches it firmly. Expanded clones are given a class, and other clones once, few, many or no size at all.

>TRBJ2-7|TRBD2|TRBV11-2|.
TGTGCCAGCAGCTCACGGACTAGCGGGAGTGTTGGTGAGCAGTACTTC
CASSSRTSGSVGEQYF
>TRBJ1-1|TRBD1|TRBV5-1|.
TGCGCCAGCAGCTCTGCCGGGACAGGGCATACTGAAGCTTTCTTT
CASSSAGTGHTEAFF
>TRBJ1-2|TRBD1|TRBV5-8|.
TGTGCCAGCAGCCGAAGACGGACAGGGGAACGGCATGGCTACACCTTC
CASSRRRTGERHGYTF
>TRBJ1-1|TRBD1|TRBV14|.
TGTGCCAGCAGCCAAGGACAGGGGGCGCGGGCTTTCTTT
CASSQGQGARAFF
>TRBJ2-1|TRBD2|TRBV7-9|once
TGTGCCAGCAGCTCCGGGACTAGCGACTACAATGAGCAGTTCTTC
CASSSGTSDYNEQFF
>TRBJ1-3|.|TRBV9|.
TGTGCCAGCAGCGTAGGCGGGGGCCCTGGAAACACCATATATTTT
CASSVGGGPGNTIYF
>TRBJ2-7|.|TRBV30|.
TGTGCCTGGAGACAAAGGAGCTCCTACGAGCAGTACTTC
CAWRQRSSYEQYF
>TRBJ1-6|TRBD1|TRBV10-3|.
TGTGCCATCAGTGGTGGACAGGGAGTCGATTCACCCCTCCACTTT
CAISGGQGVDSPLHF
>TRBJ2-2|TRBD2|TRBV7-2|.
TGTGCCAGCAGCACCCTCAGTAGGCTAGCGGGGGCCGGGGAGCTGTTTTTT
CASSTLSRLAGAGELFF
>TRBJ1-1|TRBD1|TRBV5-6|.
TGTGCCAGCAGCTTAAACAGGGGATTGGGCACTGAAGCTTTCTTT
CASSLNRGLGTEAFF
>TRBJ2-5|TRBD2|TRBV24-1|once
TGTGCCACCAGTGGTACGTGGACTAGCGGGAGGGAAGAGACCCAGTACTTC
CATSGTWTSGREETQYF
>TRBJ2-1|.|TRBV24-1|.
TGTGCCACCAGTGATTTGCCGGGTCGAGAGGGAGCCCCCTCCTACAATGAGCAGTTCTTC
CATSDLPGREGAPSYNEQFF
>TRBJ1-2|.|TRBV25-1|.
TGTGCCAGCAGTGAATCAGCGTATGGCTACACCTTC
CASSESAYGYTF